These 29 T cell receptor beta chains share one sample of origin, sequenced in a study of T cell responses to AZD1222 COVID-19 vaccine. TCRdb's copy holds only in-frame clones and misses some; the assay was immunoSEQ multiplex PCR. The sample lists roughly 150,000 clones, approximately 89% occurring once. The sample here was peripheral blood, taken on day 0 of AZD1222 vaccination. All receptors come from an adult in good health.

DNA of the CDR3: TGCGCCAGCAGCCAAGGGCTAGCGGGAGTTCAGTTCTTC. It specifies CASSQGLAGVQFF. The chain uses TRBV4-1 and TRBJ2-1; 10 bases map to TRBD2. Losses at the gene ends were 1 base for V and 13 bases for J; bases not matched to a gene: 4. This CDR3 region has 13 residues. Germline values: CDR1 MGHRA, CDR2 YSYEKL.

This clone was seen a single time. The chain carries TRBV3-1 (or the pseudogene TRBV3-2) and TRBJ2-7; TRBD2 aligns across 12 bases. Germline lookup yields CDR1 LGHDT and CDR2 YNNKEL (reference sequence). The CDR3 runs 15 residues. The V segment lost 5 bases and the J segment 7 bases; nucleotides outside the gene matches: 9. CDR3 DNA sequence: TGTGCCAGCAGCGGCCCTAGCGGGAGGGCCGGGGAGCAGTACTTC. Protein sequence: CASSGPSGRAGEQYF.

The rearrangement joins TRBV2 to TRBJ1-5; TRBD1 might be the D (6 bases). V lost 2 bases to trimming and J lost 11 bases, with 22 bases between them. The CDR3 is 16 residues long. CDR1 and CDR2 (germline): SNHLY, FYNNEI. The CDR3 region is CASSEMGGDLATAQHF. The DNA for the CDR3 is TGTGCCAGCAGTGAAATGGGGGGCGATTTAGCGACGGCCCAGCATTTT.

The gene calls are TRBV6-2 or TRBV6-3 and TRBJ1-1; tentative D call: TRBD1 (6 bases). CDR1 is MNHEY and CDR2 is SVGEGT in the germline V gene. Trimming stripped 6 bases from V and 4 bases from J, with 15 bases between. This CDR3 contains 14 residues. CDR3 bases: TGTGCCAGCAGCGATACAGGGTACGGCACTGAAGCTTTCTTT. This sequence encodes CASSDTGYGTEAFF.

The rearrangement links TRBV19 to TRBJ2-5, with D possibly matching TRBD1 (6 bases). This CDR3 comprises 14 residues. CDR1 and CDR2 (germline): LNHDA, SQIVND (reference sequence). Trimming removed 4 bases at V and 5 bases at J, with 14 bases between. In DNA, the CDR3 is TGTGCCAGTAGTAGGCCAGGGGATTACGAGACCCAGTACTTC. Residues: CASSRPGDYETQYF.

This clone was seen a single time. The V call is TRBV18, the J call TRBJ2-3, with TRBD2 matching over 7 bases. The trim removed 3 bases at V and 0 bases at J, leaving 3 bases unmatched. The CDR3 contains 15 residues. The germline gives CDR1 KGHSH, CDR2 LQKENI. CDR3 protein: CASSPGTTSTDTQYF. CDR3 in DNA: TGTGCCAGCTCACCCGGGACTACAAGCACAGATACGCAGTATTTT.

V is TRBV9 and J is TRBJ1-4; D is unresolved. This CDR3 has 14 amino acids. Trimming left V 3 bases short and J 6 bases short, with 12 bases between. The V gene's germline CDR1 is SGDLS and CDR2 YYNGEE. This chain's CDR3 is CASSADGLDEKLFF. The CDR3 DNA reads as TGTGCCAGCAGCGCAGACGGCCTGGATGAAAAACTGTTTTTT.

The chain has TRBV9 and TRBJ2-1; maybe TRBD2 (6 bases). From germline, CDR1 is SGDLS and CDR2 YYNGEE. Trimming removed 2 bases at V and 2 bases at J, with 11 bases between. CDR3 size: 15 residues. The CDR3 loop is CASSVGGAAYNEQFF. The CDR3 nucleotides are TGTGCCAGCAGCGTGGGCGGGGCCGCCTACAATGAGCAGTTCTTC.

The chain couples TRBV3-1 (or the pseudogene TRBV3-2) to TRBJ2-7; D may be TRBD2 (5 bases). The CDR3 runs to 14 residues. V lost 1 base and J lost 1, with 8 bases in between. Germline V lookup: CDR1 LGHDT, CDR2 YNNKEL (reference sequence). The CDR3 is CASSQAPGSYEQYF. The CDR3 DNA sequence: TGTGCCAGCAGCCAAGCTCCGGGGTCCTACGAGCAGTACTTC.

The chain employs TRBV11-2 and TRBJ2-2; 11 nucleotides line up with TRBD2. This CDR3 is built from 17 residues. Trimming removed 6 bases from V and 5 bases from J; junction bases left unmatched: 11. CDR1 and CDR2 (germline): SGHAT, FQNNGV. CDR3 DNA sequence: TGTGCCAGCAGTGACAGGACTAGCGGGTTCACGACCGGGGAGCTGTTTTTT. Translation: CASSDRTSGFTTGELFF.

The J gene is TRBJ2-7, the V gene TRBV28; TRBD2 is a possible D gene (5 bases). Germline-derived CDR1 and CDR2 are MDHEN and SYDVKM. Trimming removed 2 bases from V and 2 bases from J, with 19 bases in between. CDR3 length: 17 residues. The CDR3 DNA is TGTGCCAGCAGTTTACCCCGCCTAGCAGGAGATCCCTACGAGCAGTACTTC. This encodes CASSLPRLAGDPYEQYF.

The chain links TRBV11-1 to TRBJ1-1; D is unclear. The CDR3 has 13 residues. The V end lost 2 bases, the J end lost 6 bases, and 10 bases lay between the germline ends. CDR1 and CDR2 from the germline V gene are SGHAT and FQDESV (reference sequence). The CDR3 DNA follows: TGTGCCAGCAGCTTATCCCTGATATCTGAAGCTTTCTTT. Its protein product is CASSLSLISEAFF.

The CDR3 here is CASSPMGNQPQHF. The CDR3 DNA follows: TGTGCCAGCAGCCCCATGGGCAATCAGCCCCAGCATTTT. The chain is built from TRBV7-2 and TRBJ1-5; the D is unclear. The germline CDR1 and CDR2 sequences are SGHTA and FQGNSA. Trimming stripped 5 bases from V and 2 bases from J, with 7 bases between. CDR3 length equals 13 residues.

The chain has TRBV28 and TRBJ2-1, with D hard to call. Germline V lookup: CDR1 MDHEN, CDR2 SYDVKM. The CDR3 has 11 residues. The V and J ends lost 6 bases and 10 bases respectively, with 10 bases between them. For the CDR3, the DNA is TGTGCCAGCAGCCTACTCAACGAGCAGTTCTTC. It is translated as CASSLLNEQFF.

The chain is built from TRBV1 and TRBJ2-5. TRBV1 is deemed a pseudogene. CDR3 length equals 16 residues. The CDR3 region has the DNA TGCACCAGCAGCCAAGAAGGTGTGGGGGTGGAGGAGACCCAGTACTTC. Residues: CTSSQEGVGVEETQYF.

This rearrangement joins TRBV19 to TRBJ1-5; no firm D call. The V gene lost 3 bases and the J gene lost 2 bases, with 11 bases spanning the gap. The CDR3 has 15 residues. Germline loops: CDR1 LNHDA, CDR2 SQIVND (reference sequence). The CDR3 DNA follows: TGTGCCAGTAGTATCCCGACCTTTGGCAATCAGCCCCAGCATTTT. Protein sequence: CASSIPTFGNQPQHF.

This chain uses TRBV7-2 with TRBJ2-5; tentatively, D is TRBD1 or TRBD2 (5 bases each). V was cut by 5 bases and J by 5 bases, with 12 bases left in between. Germline CDR1 is SGHTA and CDR2 is FQGNSA. This CDR3 has 13 amino acids. CDR3 sequence: CASSGGSGETQYF. The CDR3 DNA sequence: TGTGCCAGCAGCGGGGGATCCGGGGAGACCCAGTACTTC.

The V gene is TRBV7-3, the J gene TRBJ2-7; D assignment may be TRBD1 or TRBD2 (5 bases each). This CDR3 spans 14 amino acids. The ends were cut back, 1 base at V and 2 bases at J, with 9 bases in the middle. Germline V gene sequence: CDR1 SGHTA, CDR2 FQGTGA. DNA of the CDR3: TGTGCCAGCAGCTTAATGTCGGGACCCTACGAGCAGTACTTC. As protein: CASSLMSGPYEQYF.

The V call is TRBV6-5, the J call TRBJ2-5; D might be TRBD1 (5 bases). The CDR3 is 13 residues long. Trimming pared 6 bases from V and 2 bases from J, leaving 10 bases between. Germline V gene sequence: CDR1 MNHEY, CDR2 SVGAGI. CDR3 bases: TGTGCCAGCAGAACAGGTCTACAAGAGACCCAGTACTTC. Its translation: CASRTGLQETQYF.

The chain is built from TRBV9 and TRBJ1-2; the D gene is possibly TRBD1 (5 bases). The CDR3 totals 18 residues. The germline V and J ends were trimmed by 3 bases and 4 bases, with 25 bases remaining between them. Germline V lookup: CDR1 SGDLS, CDR2 YYNGEE. For the CDR3, the DNA is TGTGCCAGCAGCGGGATTGGGACGGCGCCTGGGTCGGGCTATGGCTACACCTTC. Amino acid sequence: CASSGIGTAPGSGYGYTF.

V gene TRBV14 combines with J gene TRBJ1-1; no reliable D call. With 4 bases removed from V and 12 bases from J, the gap between germline ends came to 12 bases. Germline values: CDR1 SGHDN, CDR2 FVKESK. The CDR3 runs to 11 residues. This CDR3 is CASSRGSLTFF. For the CDR3, the DNA is TGTGCCAGCAGCCGGGGAAGTCTGACTTTCTTT.

The V call is TRBV6-1, the J call TRBJ2-3; TRBD2 matches 9 bases. The germline CDR1 and CDR2 sequences are MNHNS and SASEGT. This CDR3 is 15 amino acids long. The V gene end was trimmed by 2 bases and the J gene end by 3 bases; junction bases not matched to a gene: 3. Here the CDR3 reads CASSEWLAGTDTQYF. CDR3 nucleotide sequence: TGTGCCAGCAGTGAATGGCTAGCGGGGACAGATACGCAGTATTTT.

The chain is built from TRBV4-2 and TRBJ2-7, with D possibly being TRBD1 or TRBD2 (6 bases each). V was pared by 2 bases and J by 1 base, with 21 bases between. Looked up from germline, CDR1 is LGHNA and CDR2 is YNFKEQ. The CDR3 spans 18 residues. The CDR3: CASSQTLGRGRRSYEQYF. The CDR3 bases are TGTGCCAGCAGCCAAACACTGGGTAGGGGGAGGAGGTCCTACGAGCAGTACTTC.

This chain uses TRBV6-6 with TRBJ2-2; possibly TRBD2 for D (5 bases). V was clipped by 11 bases and J by 3 bases, with 13 bases between them. This CDR3 contains 13 residues. Germline V CDR1 and CDR2: MNHNY, SVGAGI (reference sequence). This chain's CDR3 is CAGADSDTGELFF. The CDR3 DNA reads as TGTGCCGGAGCGGACTCGGACACCGGGGAGCTGTTTTTT.

This chain uses TRBV4-1 with TRBJ2-2, with TRBD2 as a possible D gene (6 bases). Trimming pared 6 bases from V and 7 bases from J, leaving 18 bases between. CDR1 is MGHRA and CDR2 is YSYEKL in the germline V gene. This CDR3 contains 15 residues. In DNA, the CDR3 is TGCGCCAGCAGTCGAACCACTAGCCGTGACGGGGAGCTGTTTTTT. Its translation is CASSRTTSRDGELFF.

The genes are TRBV24-1 and TRBJ2-3; maybe TRBD2 (6 bases). With 3 bases removed from V and 4 bases from J, the gap between germline ends came to 16 bases. Germline V lookup: CDR1 KGHDR, CDR2 SFDVKD. This CDR3 region has 16 residues. CDR3 DNA sequence: TGTGCCACCAGTGATAGGTTGGCAGGGACTTCAGATACGCAGTATTTT. It translates to CATSDRLAGTSDTQYF.

This chain's CDR3 is CASSTSQGNEQFF. The CDR3 DNA follows: TGTGCCAGCAGTACTAGCCAAGGCAATGAGCAGTTCTTC. The chain combines TRBV7-6 with TRBJ2-1; D may be TRBD2 (6 bases). Germline values: CDR1 SGHVS, CDR2 FNYEAQ. V lost 6 bases and J 6 bases, leaving 12 bases between the germline ends. The CDR3 extends over 13 amino acids.

The V call is TRBV5-8, the J call TRBJ2-5, with 9 bases lining up with TRBD1. J was trimmed by 5 bases and V by 6 bases; bases with no gene match: 5. CDR1 and CDR2 from the germline V gene are SGHTS and YDEGEE. The CDR3 has 13 amino acids. CDR3 nucleotide sequence: TGTGCCAGCAACCAAGACAGGGGGGAGACCCAGTACTTC. The encoded protein is CASNQDRGETQYF.

The CDR3 sequence is CASSLLGDNEFF. CDR3 nucleotide sequence: TGTGCCAGCAGTTTATTAGGGGACAATGAGTTCTTC. V gene TRBV28 combines with J gene TRBJ2-1; D perhaps matches TRBD1 (6 bases). This CDR3 spans 12 amino acids. Trimming took 1 base from V and 14 from J, leaving 12 bases between them. Germline V gene sequence: CDR1 MDHEN, CDR2 SYDVKM.